This note documents a single T cell receptor beta chain sequence. The CDR3 totals 14 residues. V was cut by 0 bases and J by 6 bases, with 9 bases left in between. Germline V lookup: CDR1 SGDLS, CDR2 YYNGEE. The data originate from a study of cytomegalovirus exposure and HLA in healthy donors. Primers for the PCR totalled 60 Vbeta and 13 Jbeta. Data came from immunoSEQ multiplex PCR; TCRdb stores just in-frame clones and leaves some out. The sample carries about 190,000 clones, roughly 82% recorded once. The sequence was obtained from a woman between 50 and 59 years old in good health and CMV-seropositive. The sequencing sample was made of PBMCs. The rearrangement joins TRBV9 to TRBJ2-2, with TRBD2 as a possible D gene (6 bases). CDR3 region: CASSVGPGAGELFF. In DNA, the CDR3 is TGTGCCAGCAGCGTAGGCCCGGGGGCCGGGGAGCTGTTTTTT.